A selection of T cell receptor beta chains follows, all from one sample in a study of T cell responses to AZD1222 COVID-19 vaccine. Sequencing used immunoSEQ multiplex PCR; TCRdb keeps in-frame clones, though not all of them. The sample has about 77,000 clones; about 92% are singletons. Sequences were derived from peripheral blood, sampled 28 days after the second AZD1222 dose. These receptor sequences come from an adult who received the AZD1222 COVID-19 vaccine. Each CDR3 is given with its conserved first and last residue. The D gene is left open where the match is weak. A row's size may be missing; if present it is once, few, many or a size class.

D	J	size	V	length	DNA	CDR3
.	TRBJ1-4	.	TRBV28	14	TGTGCCAGCAAATTAGGGCTGATTAATGAAAAACTGTTTTTT	CASKLGLINEKLFF
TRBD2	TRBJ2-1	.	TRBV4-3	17	TGCGCCAGCAGCCGAAGTCTGGGACTAGCGGGAGGGGATGAGCAGTTCTTC	CASSRSLGLAGGDEQFF
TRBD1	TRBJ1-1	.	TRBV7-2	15	TGTGCCAGCAGCCCCGAACGACAGGGGGACACTGAAGCTTTCTTT	CASSPERQGDTEAFF
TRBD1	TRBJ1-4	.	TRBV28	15	TGTGCCAGCGCTGGCGGGAACGTACAGGGGGAAAAACTGTTTTTT	CASAGGNVQGEKLFF
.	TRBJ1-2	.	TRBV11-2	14	TGTGCCAGCAGCTTAGCGGGCAGCCTGTATGGCTACACCTTC	CASSLAGSLYGYTF
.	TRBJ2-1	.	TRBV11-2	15	TGTGCCAGCAGCCCACGAATTACTAGTTACAATGAGCAGTTCTTC	CASSPRITSYNEQFF
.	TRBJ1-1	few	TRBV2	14	TGTGCCAGCAGTGCCGAAAAAGGGAACACTGAAGCTTTCTTT	CASSAEKGNTEAFF
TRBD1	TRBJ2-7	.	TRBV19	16	TGTGCCAGTAGTCATCCATCCCGACAGGGGGCTATCGAGCAGTACTTC	CASSHPSRQGAIEQYF
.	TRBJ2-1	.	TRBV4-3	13	TGCGCCAGCAGCCAACTAGGGGGTAATGAGCAGTTCTTC	CASSQLGGNEQFF
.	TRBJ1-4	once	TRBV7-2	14	TGTGCCAGCAGCTTATTGGAGCAAGGGGAAAAACTGTTTTTT	CASSLLEQGEKLFF
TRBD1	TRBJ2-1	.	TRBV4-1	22	TGCGCCAGCAGCCAAGACCGGGGAGCCGCACGCGCTAAGGGGGCATCCTACAATGAGCAGTTCTTC	CASSQDRGAARAKGASYNEQFF
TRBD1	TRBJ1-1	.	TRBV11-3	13	TGTGCCAGCAGCTTCGACAGGGGAAGTGAAGCTTTCTTT	CASSFDRGSEAFF
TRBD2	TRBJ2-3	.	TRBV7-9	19	TGTGCCAGCAGCTTAGCACAAGGTCTTACCGGGGGGGGCACAGATACGCAGTATTTT	CASSLAQGLTGGGTDTQYF
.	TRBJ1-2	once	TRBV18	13	TGTGCCAGCTCACCCCAGGCGTACTATGGCTACACCTTC	CASSPQAYYGYTF
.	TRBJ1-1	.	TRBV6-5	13	TGTGCCAGCAGTTACTCCAAGAACACTGAAGCTTTCTTT	CASSYSKNTEAFF
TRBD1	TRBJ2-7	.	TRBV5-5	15	TGTGCCAGCAGCTTGTCGGGACAGGGTTTCTACGAGCAGTACTTC	CASSLSGQGFYEQYF
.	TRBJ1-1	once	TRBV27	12	TGTGCCAGCAGTTATTCGGGACGGGAAGCTTTCTTT	CASSYSGREAFF
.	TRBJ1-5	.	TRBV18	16	TGTGCCAGCTCTGCTGGGGCCAGGGTGACGAGGCAGCCCCAGCATTTT	CASSAGARVTRQPQHF
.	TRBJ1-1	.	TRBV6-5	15	TGTGCCAGCAGTTACTCTAAAGCGGTAATGACTGAAGCTTTCTTT	CASSYSKAVMTEAFF
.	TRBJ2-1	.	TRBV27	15	TGTGCCAGCAGTTTAGTGTTAGCGGAGTACAATGAGCAGTTCTTC	CASSLVLAEYNEQFF
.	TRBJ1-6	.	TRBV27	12	TGTGCCAGCAGTTTAGGGAATTCACCCCTCCACTTT	CASSLGNSPLHF
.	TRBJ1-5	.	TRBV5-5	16	TGTGCCAGCAGCTTGGTTGCAGGCGGGCTGGGGCAGCCCCAGCATTTT	CASSLVAGGLGQPQHF
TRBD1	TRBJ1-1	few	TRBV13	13	TGTGCCAGCAGCCTACAACAGGGGGCGCGGACTTTCTTT	CASSLQQGARTFF
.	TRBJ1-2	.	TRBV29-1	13	TGCAGCGTCGATGGGCAGTTTAACTATGGCTACACCTTC	CSVDGQFNYGYTF
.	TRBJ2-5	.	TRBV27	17	TGTGCCAGCAGCTCAGTCCCAGGGGGGTCCGGGTGGGAGACCCAGTACTTC	CASSSVPGGSGWETQYF
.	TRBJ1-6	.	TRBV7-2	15	TGTGCCAGCATTCCCCGAGGGCGAGGGAATTCACCCCTCCACTTT	CASIPRGRGNSPLHF
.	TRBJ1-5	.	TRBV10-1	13	TGCGCCAGCTCTATCGATAGCAATCAGCCCCAGCATTTT	CASSIDSNQPQHF
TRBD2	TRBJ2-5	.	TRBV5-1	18	TGCGCCAGCAGCACCGGGACTAGCGGGAGGGTGGGGCACGAGACCCAGTACTTC	CASSTGTSGRVGHETQYF
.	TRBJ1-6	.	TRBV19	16	TGTGCCAGTAGTAAAACAGGTACCGCCGATAATTCACCCCTCCACTTT	CASSKTGTADNSPLHF
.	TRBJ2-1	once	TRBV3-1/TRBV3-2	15	TGTGCCAGCAGCCAAGTGGGAGGCTCCTACAATGAGCAGTTCTTC	CASSQVGGSYNEQFF
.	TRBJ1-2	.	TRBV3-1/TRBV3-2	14	TGTGCCAGCAGCCAAGACGGCAGCCTCTATGGCTACACCTTC	CASSQDGSLYGYTF
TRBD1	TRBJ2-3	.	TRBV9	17	TGTGCCAGCAGCCCGTACCGGGGGACAGGGCGAACAGATACGCAGTATTTT	CASSPYRGTGRTDTQYF
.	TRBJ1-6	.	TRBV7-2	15	TGTGCCAGCAGCTTACAAGCCGGGGTAGGTTCACCCCTCCACTTT	CASSLQAGVGSPLHF
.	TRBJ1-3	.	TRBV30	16	TGTGCCTGGAGTGTACCGGAAGGGGCCAGAGGAAACACCATATATTTT	CAWSVPEGARGNTIYF
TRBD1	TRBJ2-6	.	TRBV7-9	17	TGTGCCAGCAGTCCGACAGGGGTAGTTCATGGGGCCAACGTCCTGACTTTC	CASSPTGVVHGANVLTF
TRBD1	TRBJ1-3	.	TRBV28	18	TGTGCCAGCAGTGCGTTAACAGGGGGTCTCGTCTCTGGAAACACCATATATTTT	CASSALTGGLVSGNTIYF
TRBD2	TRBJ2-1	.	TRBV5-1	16	TGCGCCAGCAGCTTGGGGGGACTAGCGGCGAACAATGAGCAGTTCTTC	CASSLGGLAANNEQFF
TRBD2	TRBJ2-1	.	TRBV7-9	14	TGTGCCAGCAGCCGGCAGGGACTATACAATGAGCAGTTCTTC	CASSRQGLYNEQFF
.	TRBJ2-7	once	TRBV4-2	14	TGTGCCAGCAGCCAAAGGGAAGCGGCCTACGAGCAGTACTTC	CASSQREAAYEQYF
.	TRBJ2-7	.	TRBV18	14	TGTGCCAACTCACCCTCGACGAACTCCTACGAGCAGTACTTC	CANSPSTNSYEQYF
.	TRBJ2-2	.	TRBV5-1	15	TGCGCCAGCAGCTTAAGCCCCGCAGGGGCCGGGGAGCTGTTTTTT	CASSLSPAGAGELFF
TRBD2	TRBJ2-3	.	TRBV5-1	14	TGCGCCAGCAGCCCTAGCGGGAGAACAGATACGCAGTATTTT	CASSPSGRTDTQYF
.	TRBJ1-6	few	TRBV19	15	TGTGCCAGTAGCCCAACAGGGATGGTGGATTCACCCCTCCACTTT	CASSPTGMVDSPLHF
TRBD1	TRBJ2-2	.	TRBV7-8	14	TGTGCCAGCAGCTTAGAACAGGGGACCGGGGAGCTGTTTTTT	CASSLEQGTGELFF
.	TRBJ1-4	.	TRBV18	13	TGTGCCAGCTCACGACAGGAGAATGAAAAACTGTTTTTT	CASSRQENEKLFF
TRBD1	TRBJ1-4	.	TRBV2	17	TGTGCCAGCAGTGGAAATCGCCGGACAGGGGAAGGTGAAAAACTGTTTTTT	CASSGNRRTGEGEKLFF
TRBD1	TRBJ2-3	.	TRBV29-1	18	TGCAGCGTTGAAGTTTTGGTACCGGGACAGAGGAGTACAGATACGCAGTATTTT	CSVEVLVPGQRSTDTQYF
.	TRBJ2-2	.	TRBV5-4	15	TGTGCCAGCAGCTCTAAACTAGTCCGGGCCGGGGAGCTGTTTTTT	CASSSKLVRAGELFF
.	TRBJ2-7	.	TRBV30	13	TGTGCCTGGAGTGTACGAAAGTCCTACGAGCAGTACTTC	CAWSVRKSYEQYF
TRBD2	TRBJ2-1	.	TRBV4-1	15	TGCGCCAGCAATTTGAGGGAGGGCTCCTACAATGAGCAGTTCTTC	CASNLREGSYNEQFF
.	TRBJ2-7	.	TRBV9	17	TGTGCCAGCAGCGCGTCAGGCTTTGTGGAGGACGGGTCCGAGCAGTACTTC	CASSASGFVEDGSEQYF
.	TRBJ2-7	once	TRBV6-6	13	TGTGCCAGCAGTTACTCGACCCGCTACGAGCAGTACTTC	CASSYSTRYEQYF
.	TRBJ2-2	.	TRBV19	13	TGTGCCAGTATGGGGCGAAACACCGGGGAGCTGTTTTTT	CASMGRNTGELFF
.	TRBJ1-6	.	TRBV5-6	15	TGTGCCAGCAGCTTTGAGGGGCGAGGGGATTCACCCCTCCACTTT	CASSFEGRGDSPLHF
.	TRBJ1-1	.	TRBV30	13	TGTGCCTGGAGTGGGGACGTGGGCGGTGAAGCTTTCTTT	CAWSGDVGGEAFF